Listed below are T cell receptor beta chains from one sample, sequenced in a study of blood T cell repertoires in COVID-19. TCRdb's copy holds only in-frame clones and misses some; the assay was immunoSEQ multiplex PCR. The sample has tens of thousands of clones; 75% to 90% are singletons. Sequenced: peripheral blood. The receptors stem from a man aged 60-69 years with acute or convalescent COVID-19. The CDR3 runs from the conserved cysteine through the conserved F or W. The D gene is left open where the match is weak. Clone size is stated in some rows and not others, as once, few, many or a class when expanded.

>TRBD2|.|TRBJ2-1|TRBV11-1
CASRILAGRNNEQFF
TGTGCCAGCAGGATACTAGCGGGGAGAAACAATGAGCAGTTCTTC
>TRBD1|.|TRBJ1-5|TRBV2
CASCSTGLSNQPQHF
TGTGCCAGCTGTTCGACAGGGCTTAGCAATCAGCCCCAGCATTTT
>TRBD1|.|TRBJ1-5|TRBV7-2
CASSLGNRGLGQPQHF
TGTGCCAGCAGCTTAGGAAACAGGGGGCTAGGTCAGCCCCAGCATTTT
>.|.|TRBJ2-5|TRBV29-1
CSVNTDQETQYF
TGCAGCGTTAACACAGACCAAGAGACCCAGTACTTC
>.|once|TRBJ2-1|TRBV5-6
CASSLNTVMYEQFF
TGTGCCAGCAGCTTGAATACGGTAATGTATGAGCAGTTCTTC
>.|.|TRBJ1-2|TRBV27
CASSFAGNVNYGYTF
TGTGCCAGCAGTTTCGCGGGGAATGTTAACTATGGCTACACCTTC
>.|.|TRBJ1-6|TRBV4-1
CASSRFQGLNSPLHF
TGCGCCAGCAGCAGGTTTCAGGGCCTTAATTCACCCCTCCACTTT
>TRBD1|once|TRBJ1-5|TRBV20-1
CSASPRDRRDNQPQHF
TGCAGTGCTAGTCCCCGGGACAGGAGAGATAATCAGCCCCAGCATTTT
>.|.|TRBJ2-1|TRBV24-1
CATSEYAGTGLDEQFF
TGTGCCACCAGTGAGTATGCCGGGACAGGACTAGATGAGCAGTTCTTC
>TRBD1|.|TRBJ2-1|TRBV3-1/TRBV3-2
CASSQQTGGYNEQFF
TGTGCCAGCAGCCAACAGACAGGGGGTTACAATGAGCAGTTCTTC
>TRBD1|medium-sized|TRBJ2-3|TRBV19
CASSIGAGGVTDTQYF
TGTGCCAGTAGTATAGGAGCAGGGGGCGTGACAGATACGCAGTATTTT
>TRBD1|.|TRBJ1-1|TRBV7-9
CATIQGATEAFF
TGTGCCACCATACAGGGGGCTACTGAAGCTTTCTTT
>.|.|TRBJ1-5|TRBV4-1
CASSQGTTSNQPQHF
TGCGCCAGCAGCCAAGGGACAACGAGCAATCAGCCCCAGCATTTT
>.|.|TRBJ2-5|TRBV13
CASSGGKETQYF
TGTGCCAGCAGCGGGGGGAAAGAGACCCAGTACTTC
>TRBD1|.|TRBJ1-4|TRBV7-2
CASSLQAGQGLTNEKLFF
TGTGCCAGCAGCCTCCAAGCGGGACAGGGCTTAACTAATGAAAAACTGTTTTTT
>.|.|TRBJ1-2|TRBV11-2
CASSSLRGRGGGYTF
TGTGCCAGCAGCTCCCTACGGGGTAGGGGAGGCGGCTACACCTTC
>TRBD2|.|TRBJ2-2|TRBV3-1/TRBV3-2
CASSQDEGREIVGELFF
TGTGCCAGCAGCCAAGATGAGGGGCGGGAGATCGTCGGGGAGCTGTTTTTT
>.|.|TRBJ2-7|TRBV6-5
CAHSLTGGYEQYF
TGTGCCCACAGCCTGACAGGCGGTTACGAGCAGTACTTC
>TRBD1|.|TRBJ2-7|TRBV7-2
CASSTRQGAEYEQYF
TGTGCCAGCAGTACCAGACAGGGGGCGGAGTACGAGCAGTACTTC
>.|.|TRBJ2-7|TRBV28
CASSLGPVYEQYF
TGTGCCAGCAGTTTAGGCCCCGTATACGAGCAGTACTTC